The 10 T cell receptor beta chains presented below share a single source sample, sequenced in a study of cytomegalovirus exposure and HLA in healthy donors. TCRdb keeps only in-frame clones here, not all; method: immunoSEQ multiplex PCR. The table has roughly 330,000 clones, roughly 87% seen once. Sequenced material: PBMCs. These receptors were collected from a woman aged 30 to 39 in good health and CMV-seropositive.

The chain has TRBV28 and TRBJ1-1, with 8 bases identical to TRBD1. Germline-derived CDR1 and CDR2 are MDHEN and SYDVKM. The trim removed 5 bases at V and 3 bases at J, leaving 14 bases unmatched. The CDR3 is made up of 17 amino acids. CDR3 loop: CASSKTRPTGVDTEAFF. DNA for the CDR3: TGTGCCAGCAGTAAGACCCGACCGACAGGGGTGGACACTGAAGCTTTCTTT.

The V call is TRBV27, the J call TRBJ1-4; no clear D. The CDR3 length is 14 residues. The germline V and J ends were trimmed by 6 bases and 4 bases, with 12 bases remaining between them. CDR1 and CDR2 from the germline V gene are MNHEY and SMNVEV (reference sequence). The CDR3 region has the DNA TGTGCCAGCAGGGGGTCTGGGGATAATGAAAAACTGTTTTTT. Translation gives CASRGSGDNEKLFF.

The sample holds many counts of this clone. The chain couples TRBV7-3 to TRBJ1-2; 9 bases are shared with TRBD1. Germline loops: CDR1 SGHTA, CDR2 FQGTGA. The CDR3 runs to 15 residues. V shed 5 bases and J 2 bases; nucleotides not matched to a gene: 6. The chain's CDR3 is CASSTRGQGNYGYTF. Here the CDR3 DNA reads TGTGCCAGCAGCACACGTGGACAGGGGAACTATGGCTACACCTTC.

The genes are TRBV9 and TRBJ1-5; tentatively, D is TRBD1 (5 bases). CDR1 is SGDLS, CDR2 YYNGEE, per germline. The V end lost 5 bases, the J end lost 4 bases, and 16 bases lay between the germline ends. The CDR3 consists of 15 residues. Here the CDR3 reads CASSTRELPNQPQHF. For the CDR3, the DNA is TGTGCCAGCAGTACCAGGGAACTCCCGAATCAGCCCCAGCATTTT.

The V gene is TRBV11-1, the J gene TRBJ2-5; 10 bases agree with TRBD2. The CDR3 is made up of 15 amino acids. Germline CDR1 SGHAT, CDR2 FQDESV (reference sequence). With V trimmed by 3 bases and J by 4 bases, 5 bases remained unmatched. CDR3 protein: CASSFVLAGRETQYF. DNA for the CDR3: TGTGCCAGCAGCTTTGTACTAGCGGGACGAGAGACCCAGTACTTC.

With regard to this clone: One end of the junction fails to match germline, which may point to a read error. The chain has TRBV29-1 and TRBJ2-1; 7 bases align to TRBD1. Germline-derived CDR1 and CDR2 are SQVTM and ANQGSEA. The CDR3 consists of 12 residues. CDR3 nucleotides: TGCAGCGTAGAGACAGGGATATCCTCCAGTATCTTC. As protein: CSVETGISSSIF.

This chain joins TRBV9 and TRBJ1-5; 7 bases map to TRBD1. Looked up from germline, CDR1 is SGDLS and CDR2 is YYNGEE. The CDR3 loop spans 15 amino acids. V lost 4 bases and J lost 3; bases outside the gene matches: 7. CDR3 region: CASSPRQGANQPQHF. The CDR3 coding sequence is TGTGCCAGCAGCCCAAGACAGGGAGCCAATCAGCCCCAGCATTTT.

This chain uses TRBV7-2 with TRBJ2-7, with D perhaps matching TRBD1 or TRBD2 (6 bases each). CDR1 is SGHTA and CDR2 is FQGNSA in the germline V gene. Trimming took 1 base from V and 6 from J, leaving 16 bases between them. This CDR3 has 15 residues. CDR3 sequence (DNA): TGTGCCAGCAGCTTAGTTCTCCGGGGGCGCGGCGAGCAGTACTTC. Its translation: CASSLVLRGRGEQYF. Drawing the rest from reference TRBV7-2 and TRBJ2-7, the complete variable domain is GAGVSQSPSNKVTEKGKDVELRCDPISGHTALYWYRQSLGQGLEFLIYFQGNSAPDKSGLPSDRFSAERTGGSVSTLTIQRTQQEDSAVYLCASSLVLRGRGEQYFGPGTRLTVT.

The chain is built from TRBV5-1 and TRBJ2-2; no firm D call. V lost 0 bases to trimming and J lost 6 bases, with 9 bases between them. The CDR3 extends over 14 amino acids. Germline V gene sequence: CDR1 SGHRS, CDR2 YFSETQ. The CDR3 DNA follows: TGCGCCAGCAGCTTGGATAATGGGGCCGGGGAGCTGTTTTTT. It specifies CASSLDNGAGELFF.

The chain combines TRBV6-5 with TRBJ2-7, with 10 positions matching TRBD1. V was clipped by 6 bases and J by 4 bases; unmatched bases: 0. The CDR3 has 12 amino acids. Germline assignment: CDR1 MNHEY and CDR2 SVGAGI. CDR3 loop: CASRDRGYEQYF. In nucleotides, the CDR3 is TGTGCCAGCAGGGACAGGGGGTACGAGCAGTACTTC.